Below, one T cell receptor beta chain is given with its context. Sequenced by immunoSEQ multiplex PCR; TCRdb stores in-frame clones only, minus some. The sample lists about 150,000 clones, more than 75% seen once, with roughly 5.2% in the top ten. These data originate in a study of blood T cell repertoires in COVID-19. Study summary: COVID-19 samples collected from the United States, Italy and Spain covered acute and convalescent phases.

Germline values: CDR1 SGHTA, CDR2 FQGNSA. The CDR3 is made up of 15 amino acids. V gave up 8 bases and J gave up 2 bases, with 15 bases separating them. V is TRBV7-2 and J is TRBJ2-2, with D possibly TRBD2 on 6 matching bases. The receptor was isolated from a woman in her seventies with COVID-19, enrolled during active disease. Sequenced material: peripheral blood. In nucleotides, the CDR3 is TGTGCCAGCTCCTTGGCTAGCGCTAACACCGGGGAGCTGTTTTTT. Its protein product is CASSLASANTGELFF.